A single sample is the source of the 16 T cell receptor beta chains below, sequenced in a study of neoadjuvant anti-PD-1 for oral cavity cancer. Some clones are missing from TCRdb's copy, which holds only in-frame ones; the method was immunoSEQ multiplex PCR. The sample records 13,000 to 15,000 clones, roughly 73% being singletons. The material was PBMCs, obtained before nivolumab (anti-PD-1) treatment. Receptor source: a person between 40 and 85 years old with oral cavity squamous cell carcinoma.

V is TRBV9 and J is TRBJ2-5; TRBD1 might be the D (5 bases). In germline, CDR1 is SGDLS, CDR2 YYNGEE. The CDR3 extends over 15 amino acids. V dropped 2 bases and J dropped 6 bases, with 17 bases sitting between them. CDR3 DNA sequence: TGTGCCAGCAGCGTGGGCCCAGTTGGGGCCCAGACCCAGTACTTC. Protein: CASSVGPVGAQTQYF.

The chain combines TRBV30 with TRBJ2-7, with no clear D. Germline V gene sequence: CDR1 GTSNPN, CDR2 SVGIG (reference sequence). Trimming left V 0 bases short and J 4 bases short, with 10 bases between. The CDR3 spans 13 residues. CDR3 bases: TGTGCCTGGAGTGTAGAAGCCCGGTACGAGCAGTACTTC. Protein sequence: CAWSVEARYEQYF. The variable domain in full, with the rest retrieved from reference TRBV30 and TRBJ2-7, is SQTIHQWPATLVQPVGSPLSLECTVEGTSNPNLYWYRQAAGRGLQLLFYSVGIGQISSEVPQNLSASRPQDRQFILSSKKLLLSDSGFYLCAWSVEARYEQYFGPGTRLTVT.

V gene TRBV7-2 combines with J gene TRBJ2-3; D remains ambiguous. The CDR3 totals 14 residues. With 3 bases removed from V and 1 base from J, the gap between germline ends came to 8 bases. The germline CDR1 and CDR2 sequences are SGHTA and FQGNSA. In DNA, the CDR3 is TGTGCCAGCAGCTTCCAGCTAGGCACAGATACGCAGTATTTT. Protein: CASSFQLGTDTQYF.

The gene calls are TRBV14 and TRBJ2-7, with 7 bases that match TRBD1. The CDR3 covers 15 residues. Trimming took 3 bases from V and 2 from J; bases not matched to a gene: 7. Germline V gives CDR1 SGHDN, CDR2 FVKESK. CDR3 in DNA: TGTGCCAGCAGCCACACGTACAGGGGACCCTACGAGCAGTACTTC. Encoded protein: CASSHTYRGPYEQYF.

The CDR3 loop is CASSIDKNYGYTF. CDR3 nucleotides: TGTGCCAGTAGTATCGACAAAAACTATGGCTACACCTTC. The chain has TRBV19 and TRBJ1-2; D gene ambiguous. V lost 3 bases to trimming and J lost 2 bases, with 7 bases between them. The CDR3 sequence is 13 residues long. Germline V CDR1 and CDR2: LNHDA, SQIVND (reference sequence).

The chain is built from TRBV6-6 and TRBJ2-6, with D possibly being TRBD2 (7 bases). Germline assignment: CDR1 MNHNY and CDR2 SVGAGI (reference sequence). This CDR3 comprises 15 residues. The V end lost 7 bases, the J end lost 4 bases, and 14 bases lay between the germline ends. In nucleotides, the CDR3 is TGTGCCAGCACCGTGGGGGGGCCCGGGGCCAACGTCCTGACTTTC. Translation gives CASTVGGPGANVLTF.

This clone was recorded only once. V and J are TRBV2 and TRBJ1-4; 7 bases match TRBD1. The CDR3 loop spans 14 amino acids. V lost 4 bases, J lost 3 bases, and 2 bases stayed unmatched. Germline V gives CDR1 SNHLY, CDR2 FYNNEI. The CDR3 nucleotides read TGTGCCAGCAGTGTAGGACAGGCTAATGAAAAACTGTTTTTT. This sequence encodes CASSVGQANEKLFF.

This clone was recorded only once. The chain combines TRBV5-1 with TRBJ2-6; tentative D call: TRBD2 (6 bases). The CDR3 totals 13 residues. Germline loops: CDR1 SGHRS, CDR2 YFSETQ. V shed 1 base and J shed 10 bases, with 9 bases lying between them. The CDR3 nucleotides read TGCGCCAGCAGCTTGTCGGCGGGGAACGTCCTGACTTTC. The encoded protein is CASSLSAGNVLTF. Full variable domain (remainder filled in from reference TRBV5-1 and TRBJ2-6): KAGVTQTPRYLIKTRGQQVTLSCSPISGHRSVSWYQQTPGQGLQFLFEYFSETQRNKGNFPGRFSGRQFSNSRSEMNVSTLELGDSALYLCASSLSAGNVLTFGAGSRLTVL.

V usage is TRBV6-1 and J usage is TRBJ1-1; no firm D call. The V gene lost 6 bases and the J gene lost 2 bases, with 7 bases spanning the gap. Germline CDR1 MNHNS, CDR2 SASEGT. The CDR3 has 12 residues. The CDR3 DNA reads as TGTGCCAGCAGGGCGGCTAACACTGAAGCTTTCTTT. It specifies CASRAANTEAFF.

The chain combines TRBV27 with TRBJ2-7, with D perhaps TRBD1 or TRBD2 (6 bases each). This CDR3 has 15 amino acids. Germline CDR1 reads MNHEY; CDR2 reads SMNVEV (reference sequence). V was cut by 4 bases and J by 4 bases, with 17 bases left in between. The CDR3 nucleotides read TGTGCCAGCAGTTCCGGCGGGACAACCTTTTACGAGCAGTACTTC. Translating gives CASSSGGTTFYEQYF.

The chain couples TRBV29-1 to TRBJ2-7, with 12 bases fitting TRBD2. Germline loops: CDR1 SQVTM, CDR2 ANQGSEA. V lost 7 bases to trimming and J lost 0 bases; unmatched junction nucleotides: 16. The CDR3 is 18 residues long. Here the CDR3 reads CSATSASGGAGSSYEQYF. The CDR3 nucleotides read TGCAGCGCCACGTCGGCTAGCGGGGGGGCTGGGAGCTCCTACGAGCAGTACTTC.

This clone was detected only a few times. This chain links TRBV5-1 with TRBJ1-5; possibly TRBD1 for D (6 bases). The CDR3 loop spans 15 amino acids. With 1 base removed from V and 2 bases from J, the gap between germline ends came to 10 bases. From germline, CDR1 is SGHRS and CDR2 YFSETQ. The chain's CDR3 is CASSLRGGGNQPQHF. The CDR3 region has the DNA TGCGCCAGCAGCTTGCGAGGGGGAGGCAATCAGCCCCAGCATTTT.

This clone was counted once. The chain has TRBV19 and TRBJ2-5; D call uncertain. The CDR3 is made up of 14 amino acids. The V end lost 5 bases, the J end lost 2 bases, and 12 bases lay between the germline ends. The germline V gene encodes CDR1 LNHDA and CDR2 SQIVND (reference sequence). In nucleotides, the CDR3 is TGTGCCAGTAGTTTTACCGGGTCACAAGAGACCCAGTACTTC. Encoded protein: CASSFTGSQETQYF.

The chain carries TRBV7-3 and TRBJ2-3; TRBD2 aligns across 11 bases. CDR1 is SGHTA and CDR2 is FQGTGA in the germline V gene. V gave up 3 bases and J gave up 4 bases; unmatched junction bases: 6. There are 16 residues in the CDR3. CDR3 nucleotide sequence: TGTGCCAGCAGCTTGCTAGCGGGAGGCAGGGCAGATACGCAGTATTTT. Its translation: CASSLLAGGRADTQYF.

The chain combines TRBV7-3 with TRBJ2-2, with D tentatively TRBD1 or TRBD2 (5 bases each). CDR1 SGHTA and CDR2 FQGTGA come from the germline V gene. V gave up 5 bases and J gave up 7 bases, with 8 bases separating them. The CDR3 sequence is 12 residues long. The CDR3 is CASSRDGGELFF. DNA for the CDR3: TGTGCCAGCAGCCGGGACGGCGGGGAGCTGTTTTTT.

The chain has TRBV10-1 and TRBJ2-3, with a weak D call TRBD2 (6 bases). V was pared by 5 bases and J by 2 bases, with 11 bases between. The CDR3 consists of 14 residues. Germline lookup yields CDR1 WNHNN and CDR2 SYGVQD (reference sequence). CDR3 residues: CASSMRDVTDTQYF. The CDR3 region has the DNA TGCGCCAGCAGTATGCGGGATGTCACAGATACGCAGTATTTT.